The 25 T cell receptor beta chains presented below share a single source sample, sequenced in a study of shared clonotypes between healthy human individuals. Naive CD8 cells lacked CD45RO and underwent positive selection for CCR7, leaving out terminally differentiated effector memory CD45RA+ cells. TCRdb's copy holds only in-frame clones and misses some; the assay was immunoSEQ multiplex PCR. The table records hundreds of thousands of clones, about 95% of them present only once. Sequencing was done on a sample of naive CD8+ T cells sorted from blood. Receptors were obtained from a woman aged 25 to 45 in good health.

The chain has TRBV6-5 and TRBJ2-2; 7 nucleotides line up with TRBD1. The CDR3 has 15 amino acids. V trimming: 5 bases; J trimming: 8 bases; junction bases outside the gene matches: 11. Looked up from germline, CDR1 is MNHEY and CDR2 is SVGAGI. The CDR3 sequence is CASSPTGSSWGELFF. CDR3 coding DNA: TGTGCCAGCAGTCCGACAGGGAGTTCCTGGGGGGAGCTGTTTTTT.

The gene calls are TRBV27 and TRBJ1-5, with D maybe TRBD1 (5 bases). With 6 bases removed from V and 0 bases from J, the gap between germline ends came to 12 bases. This CDR3 has 15 amino acids. Germline V gene lookup returns CDR1 MNHEY and CDR2 SMNVEV (reference sequence). The CDR3 protein is CASRSQGYSNQPQHF. In nucleotides, the CDR3 is TGTGCCAGCAGGTCGCAGGGCTATAGCAATCAGCCCCAGCATTTT.

The chain joins TRBV6-1 to TRBJ2-7, with D tentatively TRBD1 or TRBD2 (6 bases each). The CDR3 has 15 residues. The germline gives CDR1 MNHNS, CDR2 SASEGT. The V gene lost 2 bases and the J gene lost 4 bases, with 15 bases spanning the gap. The CDR3 loop reads CASSEIGGLWYEQYF. CDR3 coding DNA: TGTGCCAGCAGTGAAATTGGGGGGCTTTGGTACGAGCAGTACTTC.

The chain employs TRBV13 and TRBJ1-1; TRBD1 might be the D (6 bases). The CDR3 is made up of 14 amino acids. Germline V gene sequence: CDR1 PRHDT, CDR2 FYEKMQ (reference sequence). The germline V and J ends were trimmed by 3 bases and 7 bases, with 15 bases remaining between them. For the CDR3, the DNA is TGTGCCAGCAGCTTGGGGACACCCGACCATGAAGCTTTCTTT. Translating it yields CASSLGTPDHEAFF.

The chain carries TRBV6-6 and TRBJ1-1, with D maybe TRBD1 (5 bases). With 4 bases removed from V and 2 bases from J, the gap between germline ends came to 11 bases. Germline-derived CDR1 and CDR2 are MNHNY and SVGAGI (reference sequence). The length of the CDR3 is 14 residues. CDR3 nucleotide sequence: TGTGCCAGCAGTTCCCCGACAGTTAACACTGAAGCTTTCTTT. The encoded protein is CASSSPTVNTEAFF.

This chain connects TRBV5-1 to TRBJ2-7; D is uncertain. There are 12 residues in the CDR3. V lost 4 bases and J 2 bases, leaving 7 bases between the germline ends. Germline-derived CDR1 and CDR2 are SGHRS and YFSETQ. The CDR3 bases are TGCGCCAGCAGCCCCGACACCTACGAGCAGTACTTC. Its translation: CASSPDTYEQYF. Drawing the rest from reference TRBV5-1 and TRBJ2-7, the complete variable domain is KAGVTQTPRYLIKTRGQQVTLSCSPISGHRSVSWYQQTPGQGLQFLFEYFSETQRNKGNFPGRFSGRQFSNSRSEMNVSTLELGDSALYLCASSPDTYEQYFGPGTRLTVT.

V is TRBV7-2 and J is TRBJ2-7, with TRBD2 as a possible D gene (5 bases). CDR3 length: 15 amino acids. The V gene lost 3 bases and the J gene lost 4 bases, with 16 bases spanning the gap. The germline V gene has CDR1 SGHTA and CDR2 FQGNSA. The CDR3 DNA sequence: TGTGCCAGCAGCTTCTCGCTAGCCGCTCAATACGAGCAGTACTTC. Translation: CASSFSLAAQYEQYF. Looking up the rest from reference TRBV7-2 and TRBJ2-7 gives the full variable domain: GAGVSQSPSNKVTEKGKDVELRCDPISGHTALYWYRQSLGQGLEFLIYFQGNSAPDKSGLPSDRFSAERTGGSVSTLTIQRTQQEDSAVYLCASSFSLAAQYEQYFGPGTRLTVT.

This clone was observed a single time. The same CDR3 arises from other DNA sequences in this sample as well. This chain uses TRBV27 with TRBJ2-7, with 9 positions matching TRBD1. Germline-derived CDR1 and CDR2 are MNHEY and SMNVEV (reference sequence). Trimming removed 4 bases from V and 4 bases from J; junction bases left unmatched: 2. The CDR3 is 13 amino acids. In DNA, the CDR3 is TGTGCCAGCAGTTCCGGGACAGGGTACGAGCAGTACTTC. This gives the protein CASSSGTGYEQYF.

This rearrangement joins TRBV10-3 to TRBJ2-2, with 9 positions matching TRBD1. The junction had 3 bases not matched to a gene; V was cut back by 3 bases and J by 10 bases. Germline loops: CDR1 ENHRY, CDR2 SYGVKD. This CDR3 contains 13 residues. DNA for the CDR3: TGTGCCATCAGTGACGGGGACAGGGTGGAGCTGTTTTTT. It codes for CAISDGDRVELFF.

This chain joins TRBV2 and TRBJ2-1; D unresolved. The CDR3 contains 9 residues. Between the trimmed V and J ends, which lost 7 bases and 8 bases, there was a span of 3 bases. Germline CDR1 SNHLY, CDR2 FYNNEI. CDR3: CASTHEQFF. The CDR3 nucleotides are TGTGCCAGCACCCATGAGCAGTTCTTC.

This chain uses TRBV2 with TRBJ2-7; D unclear. Germline CDR1 SNHLY, CDR2 FYNNEI. V dropped 3 bases and J dropped 3 bases, with 12 bases sitting between them. The CDR3 is 14 amino acids. The CDR3 DNA sequence: TGTGCCAGCAGTGAGTACGGGTTGGACTACGAGCAGTACTTC. Its translation: CASSEYGLDYEQYF.

The chain has TRBV28 and TRBJ2-3, with 9 bases lining up with TRBD2. V gave up 5 bases and J gave up 15 bases; unmatched junction bases: 15. The CDR3 runs to 14 residues. Looked up from germline, CDR1 is MDHEN and CDR2 is SYDVKM. The CDR3 DNA reads TGTGCCAGCAGTCCGCCGGGACTAGCCGGGGTCGGATATTTT. This translates into CASSPPGLAGVGYF.

This clone was recorded only once. The chain's CDR3 is CASSLGGGLEAFF. The CDR3 DNA sequence: TGTGCCAGCAGCCTGGGTGGGGGGCTTGAAGCTTTCTTT. V usage is TRBV2 and J usage is TRBJ1-1, with D perhaps matching TRBD1 (6 bases). CDR3 length equals 13 residues. Germline values: CDR1 SNHLY, CDR2 FYNNEI. The V end lost 6 bases, the J end lost 7 bases, and 15 bases lay between the germline ends.

The V call is TRBV29-1, the J call TRBJ2-1, with D uncertain. Trimming left V 3 bases short and J 0 bases short, with 9 bases between. This CDR3 is built from 14 residues. Germline lookup yields CDR1 SQVTM and CDR2 ANQGSEA. The CDR3 region has the DNA TGCAGCGTTGATCCCTCGAGCTCCTACAATGAGCAGTTCTTC. Its protein product is CSVDPSSSYNEQFF.

The chain employs TRBV6-5 and TRBJ2-1; 12 bases agree with TRBD2. The length of the CDR3 is 16 residues. Trimming took 0 bases from V and 7 from J; bases not matched to a gene: 4. The germline V gene has CDR1 MNHEY and CDR2 SVGAGI. CDR3 sequence: CASSYSSLAGGNEQFF. CDR3 bases: TGTGCCAGCAGTTACTCGAGTCTAGCGGGAGGGAATGAGCAGTTCTTC.

V gene TRBV27 combines with J gene TRBJ2-7, with D maybe TRBD2 (6 bases). The CDR3 has 14 residues. Trimming removed 2 bases at V and 6 bases at J, with 14 bases between. CDR1 and CDR2 from the germline V gene are MNHEY and SMNVEV (reference sequence). The CDR3 bases are TGTGCCAGCAGTTTAGGGACTTCCCCCCGCGAGCAGTACTTC. It codes for CASSLGTSPREQYF.

This chain joins TRBV28 and TRBJ2-7; possibly TRBD1 for D (5 bases). The germline gives CDR1 MDHEN, CDR2 SYDVKM. Trimming left V 5 bases short and J 5 bases short, with 16 bases between. CDR3 size: 14 residues. This CDR3 is CASSILHPGHEQYF. Here the CDR3 DNA reads TGTGCCAGCAGTATACTCCATCCAGGGCACGAGCAGTACTTC. The complete variable domain, with remaining parts taken from reference TRBV28 and TRBJ2-7, reads DVKVTQSSRYLVKRTGEKVFLECVQDMDHENMFWYRQDPGLGLRLIYFSYDVKMKEKGDIPEGYSVSREKKERFSLILESASTNQTSMYLCASSILHPGHEQYFGPGTRLTVT.

CDR3 nucleotide sequence: TGTGCCAGCACCCATACAGGAGTCCCCAATGAGCAGTTCTTC. Its protein is CASTHTGVPNEQFF. The chain employs TRBV6-6 and TRBJ2-1, with D tentatively TRBD1 (5 bases). The CDR3 has 14 amino acids. Germline CDR1 is MNHNY and CDR2 is SVGAGI (reference sequence). Trimming left V 7 bases short and J 6 bases short, with 16 bases between.

The chain employs TRBV11-2 and TRBJ1-3, with D uncertain. V lost 0 bases and J lost 5, with 2 bases in between. Germline CDR1 SGHAT, CDR2 FQNNGV. The CDR3 runs to 12 residues. CDR3 bases: TGTGCCAGCAGCTTAGATCGAAACACCATATATTTT. Translating gives CASSLDRNTIYF.

The V call is TRBV4-1, the J call TRBJ2-3, with D perhaps given as TRBD1 or TRBD2 (5 bases each). V was clipped by 0 bases and J by 7 bases, with 11 bases between them. The CDR3 has 14 amino acids. Germline loops: CDR1 MGHRA, CDR2 YSYEKL. Here the CDR3 reads CASSQDQGVNTQYF. The CDR3 nucleotides are TGCGCCAGCAGCCAAGATCAGGGAGTGAATACGCAGTATTTT.

This sequence joins TRBV10-2 and TRBJ1-3; D not resolved. Per germline, CDR1 WSHSY and CDR2 SAAADI. Trimming left V 2 bases short and J 0 bases short, with 8 bases between. This CDR3 region has 15 residues. In nucleotides, the CDR3 is TGCGCCAGCAGTGAGGACGGCAGCTCTGGAAACACCATATATTTT. This translates into CASSEDGSSGNTIYF.

This chain links TRBV19 with TRBJ2-1; 12 positions agree with TRBD2. The trim removed 3 bases at V and 7 bases at J, leaving 13 bases unmatched. The germline V gene has CDR1 LNHDA and CDR2 SQIVND (reference sequence). This CDR3 has 18 residues. The CDR3 is CASSMSSSTSGRWNEQFF. For the CDR3, the DNA is TGTGCCAGTAGTATGTCCTCGTCGACTAGCGGGAGATGGAATGAGCAGTTCTTC.

The rearrangement links TRBV14 to TRBJ2-3, with a possible D match to TRBD1 (5 bases). CDR1 is SGHDN, CDR2 FVKESK, per germline. Trimming cost V 3 bases and J 1 base, with 17 bases left between them. The CDR3 spans 17 residues. This CDR3 reads CASSHYLGPTGTDTQYF. CDR3 sequence (DNA): TGTGCCAGCAGCCACTACCTGGGGCCCACGGGCACAGATACGCAGTATTTT.

This chain connects TRBV11-2 to TRBJ2-3; the D is unclear. V lost 4 bases, J lost 1 base, and 6 bases lay in between. CDR1 and CDR2 from the germline V gene are SGHAT and FQNNGV. This CDR3 is 13 amino acids long. Here the CDR3 reads CASSSPGTDTQYF. The CDR3, as DNA: TGTGCCAGCAGCTCGCCGGGCACAGATACGCAGTATTTT.

The gene calls are TRBV15 and TRBJ2-6; D call uncertain. V was cut by 5 bases and J by 0 bases, with 5 bases left in between. The germline gives CDR1 LNHNV, CDR2 YYDKDF (reference sequence). This CDR3 spans 14 amino acids. The CDR3 DNA reads TGTGCCACCAGCGATACCTCTGGGGCCAACGTCCTGACTTTC. It encodes CATSDTSGANVLTF.